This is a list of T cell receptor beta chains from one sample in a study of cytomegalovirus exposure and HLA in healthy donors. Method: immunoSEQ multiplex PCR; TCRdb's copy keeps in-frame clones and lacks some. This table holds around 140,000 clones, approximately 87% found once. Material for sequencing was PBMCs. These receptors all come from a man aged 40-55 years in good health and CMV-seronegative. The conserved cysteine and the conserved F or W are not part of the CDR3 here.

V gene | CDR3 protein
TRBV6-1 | ASSEWGTGGPYEQY
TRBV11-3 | ASKGQRETQY
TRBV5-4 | ASSHRQGADTQY
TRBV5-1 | ASSPRGEVPNTEAF
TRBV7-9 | ASSSFAQGAHGYT
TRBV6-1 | ASSGRDSRTNQPQH
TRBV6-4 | ASSASGGSGTDTQY
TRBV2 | ASNYADRATEAF
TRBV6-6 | ASRSYPGHSNTEAF
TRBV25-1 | ASSAASGGQETQY
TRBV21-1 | ASSKQRSSYEQY
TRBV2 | ASSGMAGSPNEQF
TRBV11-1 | ASSFGAGGNTGELF
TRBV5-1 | ASSLARQNSPLY
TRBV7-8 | ASSIGQVHEQY
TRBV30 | AAGDNLSTDTQY
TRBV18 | ASSSGTGGNTEAF
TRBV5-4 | ASSLGDRGKSYEQY
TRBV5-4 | ASSQYRVFGNSPLH
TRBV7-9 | ASSRTGSSYNSPLH
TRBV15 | ATSRDLSREEQY
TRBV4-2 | ASSQESGGSQPQH
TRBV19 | ASRKIPQGEQY
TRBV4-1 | ASSKPRDSVYNEQF
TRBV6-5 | ASTTGLGNTEQF
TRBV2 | ASSPFGGYT
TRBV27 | ASSPQGRTNEKLF
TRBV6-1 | ASSATWARGNEKLF
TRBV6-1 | ASSQPGQGVREQY
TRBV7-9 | ASSLPLAGARETQY
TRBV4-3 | ASSHQFSGFNEQF
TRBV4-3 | ASSQQQLSPLH
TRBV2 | ASTGQHPFYEQY
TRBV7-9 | ASSLAGVTGELF
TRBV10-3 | AISEWTSGGYTGELF